This T cell receptor (beta chain) stems from a study of blood T cell repertoires in COVID-19. On the study more broadly: From the United States, Italy and Spain came samples of acute and convalescent COVID-19. Nucleic acid was either cDNA or gDNA, and it came from T cells, B-cell-depleted T cells, or PBMCs.

A single count supports this clone. V lost 3 bases and J 5 bases, leaving 13 bases between the germline ends. This CDR3 contains 15 residues. Germline loops: CDR1 ENHRY, CDR2 SYGVKD. In the study's own analysis: It was from reference gene primer amplification that nucleated cell counts were estimated. Generated by immunoSEQ multiplex PCR, the TCRdb table keeps only in-frame clones and is missing some. Clone size and the V and J calls come from that table; the DNA yielded D and trimming. The sample has 120,000 to 150,000 clones; roughly 90% are singletons. Sequencing was done on a sample of peripheral blood. This chain uses TRBV10-3 with TRBJ2-2, with D tentatively TRBD2 (6 bases). This receptor was taken from a human donor in a cohort sampled during active COVID-19. This CDR3 is CAISERGNKTGELFF. The CDR3 nucleotides are TGTGCCATCAGTGAACGGGGGAACAAAACCGGGGAGCTGTTTTTT.